This T cell receptor beta chain was found in a study of technical replicates of blood from a few donors. Generated by immunoSEQ multiplex PCR, the TCRdb table keeps only in-frame clones and is missing some. The sample lists approximately 100,000 clones, around 95% occurring once. This clone has a single count. Germline V CDR1 and CDR2: SGHRS, YFSETQ. The CDR3 is 14 residues long. Germline trimming cut 5 bases from V and 3 bases from J; bases unmatched to any gene: 8. The V and J genes are TRBV5-1 and TRBJ2-7; 7 bases are a match to TRBD2. The sequencing input was T cells isolated from PBMCs. The TCR originated in a human donor in good health. CDR3 DNA: TGCGCCAGCAGTAAGAGCGGGATTGTCTACGAGCAGTACTTC. It yields the protein CASSKSGIVYEQYF.